The next 21 T cell receptor beta chains were all read from a single sample in a study of primary melanoma T cells and metastatic recurrence (dated by TCRdb to 2019 to 2021). Receptor libraries were prepared by the immunoSEQ multiplex PCR assay. TCRdb's version of the immuneACCESS table is confined to in-frame rearrangements and falls short of the full clone set. An unresolved V gene accounts for under half of the shortfall where checked; the remainder is of unknown origin. The table for this sample lists over a hundred clones; under 70% of them were counted only once. The ten largest make up 40% of the sample. The sample taken for sequencing was melanoma tumor tissue. These receptors all come from a human donor with melanoma.

The chain carries TRBV11-3 and TRBJ1-1; D gene uncertain. Trimming cost V 5 bases and J 0 bases, with 10 bases left between them. This CDR3 region has 14 residues. Germline CDR1 and CDR2: SGHNT and YENEEA. The CDR3 sequence: CASSPGWMNTEAFF. DNA for the CDR3: TGTGCCAGCAGCCCAGGATGGATGAACACTGAAGCTTTCTTT.

The chain has TRBV28 and TRBJ1-2; 9 nucleotides line up with TRBD1. Germline V lookup: CDR1 MDHEN, CDR2 SYDVKM. With 4 bases clipped from V and 4 bases from J, the junction kept 1 base outside the gene matches. This CDR3 is built from 13 residues. CDR3 in DNA: TGTGCCAGCAGTTGGGACAGGGCCTATGGCTACACCTTC. It specifies CASSWDRAYGYTF.

This chain uses TRBV30 with TRBJ2-1, with D possibly being TRBD2 (5 bases). The CDR3 is 12 residues long. The V end was cut by 5 bases, the J end by 7 bases, with 12 bases between. CDR1 and CDR2 (germline): GTSNPN, SVGIG (reference sequence). Here the CDR3 reads CAWRTPGNEQFF. CDR3 bases: TGTGCCTGGCGGACCCCGGGGAATGAGCAGTTCTTC. The full variable domain, completed using reference TRBV30 and TRBJ2-1, is SQTIHQWPATLVQPVGSPLSLECTVEGTSNPNLYWYRQAAGRGLQLLFYSVGIGQISSEVPQNLSASRPQDRQFILSSKKLLLSDSGFYLCAWRTPGNEQFFGPGTRLTVL.

The rearrangement uses TRBV19 and TRBJ2-2; 8 bases are a match to TRBD1. This CDR3 has 14 residues. The junction had 6 bases not matched to a gene; V was cut back by 8 bases and J by 4 bases. Germline lookup yields CDR1 LNHDA and CDR2 SQIVND (reference sequence). CDR3 DNA sequence: TGTGCCAGTCTGGGACAGGCGGGCACCGGGGAGCTGTTTTTT. Translated, it gives CASLGQAGTGELFF.

Only a few counts were recorded for this clone. This sequence joins TRBV11-3 and TRBJ2-3, with 9 nucleotides matching TRBD1. The germline gives CDR1 SGHNT, CDR2 YENEEA. V lost 2 bases to trimming and J lost 2 bases; unmatched junction nucleotides: 5. The CDR3 runs 16 residues. The CDR3 reads CASSLLTGGNTDTQYF. As DNA, the CDR3 is TGTGCCAGCAGCTTACTCACAGGGGGCAACACAGATACGCAGTATTTT.

The V and J genes are TRBV19 and TRBJ1-1, with TRBD1 matching 10 bases. V was clipped by 4 bases and J by 4 bases; unmatched bases: 9. The CDR3 contains 16 residues. Germline V gives CDR1 LNHDA, CDR2 SQIVND (reference sequence). The CDR3, as DNA: TGTGCCAGTAGTAGGTCGGGACAGGGGTCGGGCACTGAAGCTTTCTTT. Its protein product is CASSRSGQGSGTEAFF. Full variable domain (missing parts from reference TRBV19 and TRBJ1-1): DGGITQSPKYLFRKEGQNVTLSCEQNLNHDAMYWYRQDPGQGLRLIYYSQIVNDFQKGDIAEGYSVSREKKESFPLTVTSAQKNPTAFYLCASSRSGQGSGTEAFFGQGTRLTVV.

This chain connects TRBV5-1 to TRBJ2-3; D not resolved. CDR1 is SGHRS and CDR2 is YFSETQ in the germline V gene. This CDR3 contains 15 residues. V was cut by 0 bases and J by 0 bases, with 8 bases left in between. CDR3 nucleotides: TGCGCCAGCAGCTTGGGAGATAGAAGCACAGATACGCAGTATTTT. This codes for CASSLGDRSTDTQYF.

The rearrangement uses TRBV30 and TRBJ2-5, with D uncertain. V was trimmed by 5 bases and J by 3 bases, leaving 7 bases between them. Germline CDR1 is GTSNPN and CDR2 is SVGIG (reference sequence). There are 11 residues in the CDR3. The CDR3 sequence is CAWDTKETQYF. DNA of the CDR3: TGTGCCTGGGACACCAAAGAGACCCAGTACTTC. Using reference TRBV30 and TRBJ2-5 for the parts outside the CDR3, the full variable domain is SQTIHQWPATLVQPVGSPLSLECTVEGTSNPNLYWYRQAAGRGLQLLFYSVGIGQISSEVPQNLSASRPQDRQFILSSKKLLLSDSGFYLCAWDTKETQYFGPGTRLLVL.

The rearrangement joins TRBV11-3 to TRBJ1-4, with 8 bases fitting TRBD1. Germline V gene data show CDR1 as SGHNT and CDR2 as YENEEA. With 5 bases clipped from V and 3 bases from J, the junction kept 5 bases outside the gene matches. The CDR3 covers 15 residues. The CDR3 DNA reads TGTGCCAGCAGCCAGGGACAGGTCTCTAATGAAAAACTGTTTTTT. The encoded protein is CASSQGQVSNEKLFF.

In this sample, this clone is hyperexpanded. The chain links TRBV11-3 to TRBJ2-1, with 10 nucleotides matching TRBD2. Germline V CDR1 and CDR2: SGHNT, YENEEA. The CDR3 is 14 residues long. With 3 bases clipped from V and 4 bases from J, the junction kept 0 bases outside the gene matches. The CDR3 region is CASSLTSGYNEQFF. CDR3 coding DNA: TGTGCCAGCAGCTTGACTAGCGGGTACAATGAGCAGTTCTTC.

V gene TRBV28 combines with J gene TRBJ2-7; D unclear. Per germline, CDR1 MDHEN and CDR2 SYDVKM. The germline V and J ends were trimmed by 7 bases and 3 bases, with 13 bases remaining between them. The CDR3 length is 13 residues. This CDR3 reads CASTFGLGYEQYF. DNA of the CDR3: TGTGCCAGCACCTTTGGTCTAGGCTACGAGCAGTACTTC.

The rearrangement links TRBV11-3 to TRBJ1-3, with D possibly being TRBD1 (6 bases). The V end lost 5 bases, the J end lost 4 bases, and 18 bases lay between the germline ends. Germline values: CDR1 SGHNT, CDR2 YENEEA. CDR3 length: 16 residues. CDR3 sequence reads: CASSRHQGMGGNTIYF. The DNA of the CDR3 is TGTGCCAGCAGCCGGCATCAGGGGATGGGGGGAAACACCATATATTTT.

The chain links TRBV6-7 to TRBJ2-7; D remains unclear. TRBV6-7 is noted as an ORF with a role that remains uncertain. The CDR3 consists of 16 residues. V was trimmed by 6 bases and J by 4 bases, leaving 22 bases between them. CDR3 nucleotides: TGTGCCAGCAGAAGTCTGGGTGATGTGACGCAGTACGAGCAGTACTTC. Its translation: CASRSLGDVTQYEQYF.

The chain is built from TRBV11-3 and TRBJ1-2; no reliable D call. Germline V gene lookup returns CDR1 SGHNT and CDR2 YENEEA. The CDR3 totals 17 residues. V lost 2 bases to trimming and J lost 0 bases, with 16 bases between them. CDR3 region: CASSLSFLGTANYGYTF. CDR3 nucleotides: TGTGCCAGCAGCTTATCTTTCTTGGGTACAGCTAACTATGGCTACACCTTC.

The chain couples TRBV9 to TRBJ2-7; unclear D gene. V was clipped by 5 bases and J by 2 bases, with 11 bases between them. The V gene's germline CDR1 is SGDLS and CDR2 YYNGEE. The CDR3 runs 13 residues. The CDR3 coding sequence is TGTGCCAGCAGTGAAGCCTTTGCCTACGAGCAGTACTTC. Amino acids: CASSEAFAYEQYF.

This chain joins TRBV19 and TRBJ1-2; no clear D. Germline CDR1 reads LNHDA; CDR2 reads SQIVND (reference sequence). Between the trimmed V and J ends, which lost 2 bases and 2 bases, there was a span of 6 bases. The length of the CDR3 is 13 residues. CDR3 region: CASSIWENYGYTF. The CDR3 region has the DNA TGTGCCAGTAGTATATGGGAAAACTATGGCTACACCTTC.

The table lists this clone with a few counts. Here the CDR3 DNA reads TGTGCCAGTAGTAGGACAGGGGTGAGAACTGAAGCTTTCTTT. This sequence encodes CASSRTGVRTEAFF. The chain couples TRBV19 to TRBJ1-1; 9 bases fit TRBD1. The trim removed 4 bases at V and 5 bases at J, leaving 5 bases unmatched. The germline gives CDR1 LNHDA, CDR2 SQIVND (reference sequence). The CDR3 length is 14 residues. Complete variable domain (other parts from reference TRBV19 and TRBJ1-1): DGGITQSPKYLFRKEGQNVTLSCEQNLNHDAMYWYRQDPGQGLRLIYYSQIVNDFQKGDIAEGYSVSREKKESFPLTVTSAQKNPTAFYLCASSRTGVRTEAFFGQGTRLTVV.

Worth noting for this clone: At one end the junction does not follow the germline gene, possibly because of a read error. The V and J genes are TRBV7-6 and TRBJ2-5; 14 positions agree with TRBD2. The CDR3 length is 15 residues. Germline values: CDR1 SGHVS, CDR2 FNYEAQ. This CDR3 is CASSVGTSGSKTQYF. Written as DNA, the CDR3 is TGTGCTAGCAGCGTGGGGACTAGCGGGAGCAAGACCCAGTACTTC. The full variable domain, completed using reference TRBV7-6 and TRBJ2-5, is GAGVSQSPRYKVTKRGQDVALRCDPISGHVSLYWYRQALGQGPEFLTYFNYEAQQDKSGLPNDRFSAERPEGSISTLTIQRTEQRDSAMYRCASSVGTSGSKTQYFGPGTRLLVL.

This clone was counted only a few times. The chain has TRBV30 and TRBJ2-5; no firm D call. The V gene's germline CDR1 is GTSNPN and CDR2 SVGIG (reference sequence). This CDR3 comprises 12 residues. The V end lost 1 base, the J end lost 5 bases, and 8 bases lay between the germline ends. The CDR3 region is CAWSGRFETQYF. For the CDR3, the DNA is TGTGCCTGGAGTGGGAGATTTGAGACCCAGTACTTC.

This sequence joins TRBV18 and TRBJ2-7, with 7 bases fitting TRBD1. Per the germline V gene, CDR1 is KGHSH and CDR2 is LQKENI. V dropped 4 bases and J dropped 3; count of bases not matched to a gene: 0. The CDR3 has 12 amino acids. The CDR3 bases are TGTGCCAGCTCACGGGACAGCTACGAGCAGTACTTC. It codes for CASSRDSYEQYF.

The V gene is TRBV6-8, the J gene TRBJ1-1, with 8 bases fitting TRBD1. CDR3 length: 14 residues. CDR1 and CDR2 from the germline V gene are MNHGY and SAAAGT. V was clipped by 2 bases and J by 5 bases; unmatched bases: 4. CDR3 DNA sequence: TGTGCCAGCAGTTACGCAGGGGGCTTTACTGAAGCTTTCTTT. Translating gives CASSYAGGFTEAFF.